The 2 T cell receptor beta chains reported below all come from one sample, sequenced in a study of vaccination effects on CD4 cells after COVID-19. The assay was immunoSEQ multiplex PCR, and TCRdb's table has in-frame clones only and misses some. The sample contains tens of thousands of clones, approximately 80% of which appear only once. Subsequent to a culture period of nine to ten days, CD4+ T cells were isolated. Their target antigens are unknown. The sample consisted of CD4+ T cells from PBMCs cultured without peptide, taken before COVID-19 vaccination. The receptors come from a human donor who received a COVID-19 vaccine.

The CDR3 DNA sequence: TGTGCCAGCAGTTACACGCCCGACAGGGGCAATCAGCCCCAGCATTTT. Translation: CASSYTPDRGNQPQHF. V gene TRBV6-5 combines with J gene TRBJ1-5; 7 bases map to TRBD1. Per the germline V gene, CDR1 is MNHEY and CDR2 is SVGAGI. The trim removed 2 bases at V and 2 bases at J, leaving 6 bases unmatched. The CDR3 is 16 residues long.

V usage is TRBV23-1 and J usage is TRBJ2-2, with 7 bases aligning to TRBD1. TRBV23-1 counts as an open reading frame of uncertain function. The CDR3 has 17 amino acids. V gave up 6 bases and J gave up 0 bases; unmatched junction bases: 10. The CDR3 reads CASSLGTVRSNTGELFF. CDR3 nucleotides: TGCGCCAGCAGCCTCGGGACAGTTCGATCGAACACCGGGGAGCTGTTTTTT.